What follows is one T cell receptor (beta chain) and its context. The ends lost 2 bases at V and 8 bases at J; junction bases unmatched: 3. The CDR3 totals 14 residues. Germline V gives CDR1 SGHAT, CDR2 FQNNGV. The sample comes from a study of shared clonotypes between healthy human individuals. The protocol was immunoSEQ multiplex PCR, while the TCRdb copy is restricted to in-frame clones and leaves out a portion. The top ten clones hold 0.37% of a sample with over 2 million clones, around 93% of them seen once. Negatively enriched CD4+ T cells were divided by CD45RA into naive and memory. The chain joins TRBV11-2 to TRBJ2-1; 10 nucleotides line up with TRBD2. Sample: naive CD4+ T cells from PBMCs. Subset denoted: CD45RA+ positively selected. The sequence derives from a man aged 18 to 29 in good health. Some clones in this sample may be carry-over from other donors' samples. The CDR3, as DNA: TGTGCCAGCAGCTTAACAGCGGGAGGGTATGAGCAGTTCTTC. It is translated as CASSLTAGGYEQFF.